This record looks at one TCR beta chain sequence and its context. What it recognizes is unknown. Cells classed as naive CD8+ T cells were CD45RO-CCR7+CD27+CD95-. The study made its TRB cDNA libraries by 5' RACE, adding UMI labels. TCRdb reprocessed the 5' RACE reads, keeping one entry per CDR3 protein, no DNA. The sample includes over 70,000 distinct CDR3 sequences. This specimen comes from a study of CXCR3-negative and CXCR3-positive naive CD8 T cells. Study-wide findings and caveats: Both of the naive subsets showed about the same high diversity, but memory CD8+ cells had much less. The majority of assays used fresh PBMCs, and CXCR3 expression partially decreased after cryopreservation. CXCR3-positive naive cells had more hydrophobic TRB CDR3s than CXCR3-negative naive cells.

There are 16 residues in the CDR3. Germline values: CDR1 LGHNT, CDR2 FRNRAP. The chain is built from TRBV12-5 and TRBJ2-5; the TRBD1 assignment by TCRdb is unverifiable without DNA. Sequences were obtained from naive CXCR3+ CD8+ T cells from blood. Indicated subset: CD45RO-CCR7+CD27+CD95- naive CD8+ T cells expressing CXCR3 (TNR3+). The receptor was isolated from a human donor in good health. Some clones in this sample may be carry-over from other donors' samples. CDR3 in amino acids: CASALVVGGVQETPYF.